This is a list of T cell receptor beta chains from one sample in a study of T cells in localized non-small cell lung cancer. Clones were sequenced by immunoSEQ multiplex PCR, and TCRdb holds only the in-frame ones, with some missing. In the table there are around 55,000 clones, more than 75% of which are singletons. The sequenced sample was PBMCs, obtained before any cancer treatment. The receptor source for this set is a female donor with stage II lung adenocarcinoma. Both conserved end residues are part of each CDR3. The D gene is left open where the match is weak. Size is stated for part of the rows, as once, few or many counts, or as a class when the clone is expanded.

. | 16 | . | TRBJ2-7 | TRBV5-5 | CASSLESTAVSYEQYF | TGTGCCAGCAGCTTGGAATCCACAGCTGTCTCCTACGAGCAGTACTTC
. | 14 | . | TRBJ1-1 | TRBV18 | CASSPDGKNTEAFF | TGTGCCAGCTCACCCGACGGGAAGAACACTGAAGCTTTCTTT
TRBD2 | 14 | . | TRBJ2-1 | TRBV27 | CASTRGGASNEQFF | TGTGCCAGCACTCGCGGGGGGGCCTCCAATGAGCAGTTCTTC
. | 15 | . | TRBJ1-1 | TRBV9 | CASSSGRGLHTEAFF | TGTGCCAGCAGCTCAGGGCGGGGGTTGCACACTGAAGCTTTCTTT
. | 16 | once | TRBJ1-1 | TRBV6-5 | CASSYSSLVKNTEAFF | TGTGCCAGCAGTTACTCTTCCCTGGTTAAGAACACTGAAGCTTTCTTT
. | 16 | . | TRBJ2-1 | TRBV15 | CATSSTWGPPYNEQFF | TGTGCCACCAGCAGTACGTGGGGGCCGCCCTACAATGAGCAGTTCTTC
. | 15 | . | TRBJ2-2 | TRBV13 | CASSFRAVNTGELFF | TGTGCCAGCAGCTTCAGGGCAGTGAACACCGGGGAGCTGTTTTTT
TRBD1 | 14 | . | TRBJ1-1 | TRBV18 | CASSPLEGQGEAFF | TGTGCCAGCTCACCATTAGAAGGACAGGGCGAAGCTTTCTTT
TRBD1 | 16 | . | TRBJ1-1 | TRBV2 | CASKIGTGGRNTEAFF | TGTGCCAGCAAAATCGGGACAGGGGGGAGAAACACTGAAGCTTTCTTT
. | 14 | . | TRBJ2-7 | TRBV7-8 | CASSSLGLAREQYF | TGTGCCAGCAGCTCCCTGGGGTTAGCGCGGGAGCAGTACTTC
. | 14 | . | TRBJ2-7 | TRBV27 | CASSLFGQAYEQYF | TGTGCCAGCAGTTTGTTCGGCCAGGCCTACGAGCAGTACTTC
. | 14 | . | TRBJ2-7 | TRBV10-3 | CAISPGEPPYEQYF | TGTGCCATCAGCCCGGGGGAGCCACCCTACGAGCAGTACTTC
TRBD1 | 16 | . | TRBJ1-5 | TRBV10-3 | CAISVRDTGGGQPQHF | TGTGCCATCAGTGTCCGAGACACAGGGGGCGGTCAGCCCCAGCATTTT
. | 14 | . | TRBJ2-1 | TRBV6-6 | CASSPGISYNEQFF | TGTGCCAGCAGCCCCGGGATTTCCTACAATGAGCAGTTCTTC
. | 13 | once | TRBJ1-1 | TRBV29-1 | CSVEGTANTEAFF | TGCAGCGTTGAAGGGACAGCGAACACTGAAGCTTTCTTT
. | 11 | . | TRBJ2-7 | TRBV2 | CASSWIYEQYF | TGTGCCAGCAGTTGGATCTACGAGCAGTACTTC
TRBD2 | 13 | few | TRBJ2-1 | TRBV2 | CASSVGLANEQFF | TGTGCCAGCAGTGTCGGACTAGCCAATGAGCAGTTCTTC
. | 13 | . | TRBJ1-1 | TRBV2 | CASTMTVNTEAFF | TGTGCCAGCACTATGACAGTGAACACTGAAGCTTTCTTT
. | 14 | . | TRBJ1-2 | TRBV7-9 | CASSPNSASYGYTF | TGTGCCAGCAGCCCGAATTCGGCCTCCTATGGCTACACCTTC
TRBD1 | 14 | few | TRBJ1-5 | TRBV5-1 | CASSSGQGGQPQHF | TGCGCCAGCAGCTCGGGACAGGGGGGCCAGCCCCAGCATTTT
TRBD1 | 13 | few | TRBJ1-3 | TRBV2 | CARPTGGGNTIYF | TGTGCCAGACCTACAGGGGGTGGAAACACCATATATTTT
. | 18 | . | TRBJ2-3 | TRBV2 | CASRPRDPGPSSTDTQYF | TGTGCCAGCAGGCCTCGGGATCCCGGTCCTTCTAGCACAGATACGCAGTATTTT
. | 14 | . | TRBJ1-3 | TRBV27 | CASSSAVSGNTIYF | TGTGCCAGCAGTTCAGCCGTTTCTGGAAACACCATATATTTT
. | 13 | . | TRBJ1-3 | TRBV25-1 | CASSEFGGNTIYF | TGTGCCAGCAGTGAATTCGGTGGAAACACCATATATTTT
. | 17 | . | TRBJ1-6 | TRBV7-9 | CASSLASRDGYNSPLHF | TGTGCCAGCAGCTTAGCGTCCAGGGACGGCTATAATTCACCCCTCCACTTT
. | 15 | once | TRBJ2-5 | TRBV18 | CASSPLSREGETQYF | TGTGCCAGCTCACCATTATCCAGGGAAGGGGAGACCCAGTACTTC
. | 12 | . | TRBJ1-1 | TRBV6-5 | CASGPRGAEAFF | TGTGCCAGCGGGCCCAGAGGGGCTGAAGCTTTCTTT
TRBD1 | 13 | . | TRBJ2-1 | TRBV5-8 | CASRGTGGHEQFF | TGTGCCAGCAGAGGGACAGGGGGCCATGAGCAGTTCTTC
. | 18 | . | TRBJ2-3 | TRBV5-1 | CASSLAIRAVRETDTQYF | TGCGCCAGCAGCTTGGCCATTAGAGCGGTCAGAGAGACAGATACGCAGTATTTT